These 23 T cell receptor beta chains were sequenced from one sample in a study of T cells in Graves' hyperthyroidism and ophthalmopathy. Amplified TCR beta CDR3 regions derived from RNA transcripts. The study used the HTBI primer set for a first-round RT-PCR of the TCR CDR3. MiXCR was run by TCRdb on the multiplex PCR reads, yielding one entry per CDR3 protein. The data show more than 300,000 distinct CDR3 sequences, approximately 15% seen once. Sample: blood. The source is an older woman with Graves' hyperthyroidism.

V gene TRBV4-1 combines with J gene TRBJ2-1; 10 positions agree with TRBD2. Germline V lookup: CDR1 MGHRA, CDR2 YSYEKL. This CDR3 is 12 amino acids long. With 6 bases clipped from V and 8 bases from J, the junction kept 1 base outside the gene matches. The CDR3, as DNA: TGCGCCAGCAGAGGACTAGCGGATGAGCAGTTCTTC. This codes for CASRGLADEQFF.

This clonotype was observed at least ten times. This chain connects TRBV11-1 to TRBJ2-1; 7 positions agree with TRBD1. CDR1 SGHAT and CDR2 FQDESV come from the germline V gene (reference sequence). V was clipped by 5 bases and J by 4 bases; unmatched bases: 5. The CDR3 is 14 residues long. The chain's CDR3 is CASSPDRSYNEQFF. In nucleotides, the CDR3 is TGTGCCAGCAGCCCGGACAGGAGTTACAATGAGCAGTTCTTC.

This chain joins TRBV7-9 and TRBJ2-1; D possibly corresponds to TRBD2 (6 bases). V lost 1 base and J 5 bases, leaving 12 bases between the germline ends. CDR3 length equals 15 residues. Germline V lookup: CDR1 SEHNR, CDR2 FQNEAQ (reference sequence). The CDR3 DNA follows: TGTGCCAGCAGCTTAGTCGCTAGCGCTCACAATGAGCAGTTCTTC. This gives the protein CASSLVASAHNEQFF.

This clonotype was seen at least ten times. The chain joins TRBV18 to TRBJ2-5, with a weak D call TRBD1 (6 bases). The CDR3 sequence is 14 residues long. Looked up from germline, CDR1 is KGHSH and CDR2 is LQKENI. Between the trimmed V and J ends, which lost 2 bases and 5 bases, there was a span of 12 bases. The CDR3 region is CASSPGGKRETQYF. The CDR3 DNA follows: TGTGCCAGCTCACCAGGGGGCAAGAGGGAGACCCAGTACTTC.

This clonotype has at least ten counts. For the CDR3, the DNA is TGTGCCAGCAGCAGAGGGGTCGAGCAGTACTTC. Translating it yields CASSRGVEQYF. This chain uses TRBV7-9 with TRBJ2-7, with D perhaps assigned TRBD1 or TRBD2 (5 bases each). There are 11 residues in the CDR3. V was cut by 5 bases and J by 6 bases, with 8 bases left in between. Germline V gene sequence: CDR1 SEHNR, CDR2 FQNEAQ (reference sequence).

The chain recombines TRBV19 with TRBJ2-4; TRBD2 agrees at 10 bases. Germline V lookup: CDR1 LNHDA, CDR2 SQIVND (reference sequence). The trim removed 5 bases at V and 0 bases at J, leaving 10 bases unmatched. The CDR3 length is 18 residues. The CDR3 reads CASSVTGTSAIAKNIQYF. In DNA form, the CDR3 reads TGTGCCAGTAGTGTGACCGGGACTAGCGCGATAGCCAAAAACATTCAGTACTTC.

This clonotype showed up many times. The rearrangement links TRBV30 to TRBJ2-5, with a weak D call TRBD1 (6 bases). Germline assignment: CDR1 GTSNPN and CDR2 SVGIG (reference sequence). Trimming took off 5 bases at V and 2 bases at J, with 9 bases between the two ends. The CDR3 consists of 12 residues. CDR3 nucleotide sequence: TGTGCCTGGGGGGACATTCAAGAGACCCAGTACTTC. Its translation is CAWGDIQETQYF. Full variable domain (missing parts from reference TRBV30 and TRBJ2-5): SQTIHQWPATLVQPVGSPLSLECTVEGTSNPNLYWYRQAAGRGLQLLFYSVGIGQISSEVPQNLSASRPQDRQFILSSKKLLLSDSGFYLCAWGDIQETQYFGPGTRLLVL.

This chain uses TRBV18 with TRBJ2-7, with 15 positions matching TRBD2. The CDR3 loop spans 16 amino acids. Germline-derived CDR1 and CDR2 are KGHSH and LQKENI. V lost 7 bases, J lost 2 bases, and 6 bases stayed unmatched. In nucleotides, the CDR3 is TGTGCCAGCTTCCCGGGACTAGCGGGAGGCGCCTACGAGCAGTACTTC. This codes for CASFPGLAGGAYEQYF.

This clonotype was observed a handful of times. CDR3 nucleotide sequence: TGTGCCAGCAGTGAATTTTGGGGGGACGGTGGAAACACCATATATTTT. Its protein is CASSEFWGDGGNTIYF. The rearrangement uses TRBV25-1 and TRBJ1-3, with a possible D match to TRBD1 (5 bases). The CDR3 contains 16 residues. Trimming took 1 base from V and 3 from J, leaving 13 bases between them. Germline values: CDR1 MGHDK, CDR2 SYGVNS.

This chain links TRBV3-1 with TRBJ2-7; tentative D call: TRBD2 (5 bases). The CDR3 is 17 residues long. Germline loops: CDR1 LGHDT, CDR2 YNNKEL (reference sequence). The V end lost 0 bases, the J end lost 6 bases, and 21 bases lay between the germline ends. CDR3 bases: TGTGCCAGCAGCCAAGATCGGTGGCGGCGGGTTCCCTCCGAGCAGTACTTC. Protein sequence: CASSQDRWRRVPSEQYF.

This clonotype occurred many times. V and J are TRBV5-1 and TRBJ2-1; D not certain. Germline CDR1 is SGHRS and CDR2 is YFSETQ. V was trimmed by 0 bases and J by 10 bases, leaving 23 bases between them. The CDR3 is 17 residues long. The CDR3 DNA reads TGCGCCAGCAGCTTGGGATACAGACGAACCTCATCCAGGGAGCAGTTCTTC. Its protein is CASSLGYRRTSSREQFF.

The chain uses TRBV7-2 and TRBJ1-5; D gene uncertain. The CDR3 spans 14 residues. V dropped 6 bases and J dropped 10 bases, with 19 bases sitting between them. Germline CDR1 and CDR2: SGHTA and FQGNSA. The CDR3 sequence is CASSTGPGGDPQHF. CDR3 coding DNA: TGTGCCAGCAGTACCGGCCCGGGTGGGGATCCCCAGCATTTT.

The genes are TRBV6-5 and TRBJ2-7; no reliable D call. CDR1 is MNHEY and CDR2 is SVGAGI in the germline V gene. This CDR3 is built from 14 residues. Deletions cut 0 bases from V and 5 bases from J, with 11 bases between. This chain's CDR3 is CASSYSGRLHEQYF. CDR3 nucleotide sequence: TGTGCCAGCAGTTACTCGGGCCGGCTCCACGAGCAGTACTTC.

The V gene is TRBV6-1, the J gene TRBJ1-6; no clear D gene. Trimming shortened V by 5 bases and J by 7 bases, and 12 bases separated the two germline ends. CDR1 MNHNS and CDR2 SASEGT come from the germline V gene. This CDR3 spans 14 amino acids. The CDR3 DNA sequence: TGTGCCAGCAGTCCTTTAGGTCGAAATTCACCCCTCCACTTT. Translation gives CASSPLGRNSPLHF.

Points on this clonotype: The junction departs from germline at one end; a sequencing error may be responsible. The chain couples TRBV6-1 to TRBJ2-2; the D gene could be TRBD1 or TRBD2 (6 bases each). In germline, CDR1 is MNHNS, CDR2 SASEGT. CDR3 length: 12 residues. CDR3 residues: CASTPGAGEPFF. In nucleotides, the CDR3 is TGTGCCAGCACCCCGGGGGCCGGGGAGCCGTTTTTT.

In its sample, this clonotype was seen many times. The chain uses TRBV12-3 or TRBV12-4 and TRBJ1-6, with unresolved D. This CDR3 spans 13 amino acids. Trimming shortened V by 1 base and J by 10 bases, and 8 bases separated the two germline ends. The CDR3 reads CASSLVARSPLHF. The CDR3 DNA reads TGTGCCAGCAGTTTAGTAGCGCGCTCACCCCTCCACTTT.

Concerning this clonotype: A much larger clone sits a single nucleotide away, making a read error possible. CDR3 loop: CASSLALQAAGNEQFF. CDR3 nucleotides: TGCGCCAGCAGCTTGGCCCTTCAGGCAGCGGGCAATGAGCAGTTCTTC. The chain is built from TRBV5-1 and TRBJ2-1; the D gene is possibly TRBD2 (6 bases). The CDR3 runs 16 residues. V was clipped by 0 bases and J by 6 bases, with 16 bases between them. Germline loops: CDR1 SGHRS, CDR2 YFSETQ.

The V and J genes are TRBV20-1 and TRBJ2-2; 8 bases are a match to TRBD2. The V and J ends lost 3 bases and 5 bases, in that order; junction bases with no gene match: 2. CDR1 is DFQATT and CDR2 is SNEGSKA in the germline V gene (reference sequence). The CDR3 has 13 residues. The CDR3 loop is CSASASGTGELFF. CDR3 in DNA: TGCAGTGCTAGCGCTAGCGGGACCGGGGAGCTGTTTTTT.

The table lists this clonotype with many counts. V gene TRBV27 combines with J gene TRBJ2-1; 8 bases agree with TRBD1. Per germline, CDR1 MNHEY and CDR2 SMNVEV (reference sequence). The CDR3 runs to 14 residues. J was trimmed by 3 bases and V by 7 bases; bases with no gene match: 5. CDR3 residues: CASKGQENYNEQFF. In DNA, the CDR3 is TGTGCCAGCAAGGGACAGGAAAACTACAATGAGCAGTTCTTC.

In this sample, this clonotype turned up once. The J gene is TRBJ2-1, the V gene TRBV19, with 8 bases aligning to TRBD1. V lost 5 bases, J lost 6 bases, and 6 bases stayed unmatched. The CDR3 runs to 14 residues. Germline V CDR1 and CDR2: LNHDA, SQIVND (reference sequence). This CDR3 reads CASSSGQGANEQFF. The CDR3 DNA sequence: TGTGCCAGTAGTTCCGGACAGGGTGCCAATGAGCAGTTCTTC. Full variable domain (outside the CDR3, taken from reference TRBV19 and TRBJ2-1): DGGITQSPKYLFRKEGQNVTLSCEQNLNHDAMYWYRQDPGQGLRLIYYSQIVNDFQKGDIAEGYSVSREKKESFPLTVTSAQKNPTAFYLCASSSGQGANEQFFGPGTRLTVL.

In its sample, this clonotype was seen a few times. The chain links TRBV27 to TRBJ2-2; possible D gene TRBD1, 5 bases. Trimming stripped 8 bases from V and 1 base from J, with 14 bases between. Germline loops: CDR1 MNHEY, CDR2 SMNVEV (reference sequence). This CDR3 is built from 15 residues. The CDR3 DNA follows: TGTGCCAGCCGCCTCACAGGATTGAACACCGGGGAGCTGTTTTTT. It yields the protein CASRLTGLNTGELFF.

A few counts support this clonotype. The V and J genes are TRBV7-9 and TRBJ2-7, with 9 positions matching TRBD1. V shed 5 bases, J shed 2 bases, and the junction held 10 bases outside the gene matches. The CDR3 has 16 amino acids. Per the germline V gene, CDR1 is SEHNR and CDR2 is FQNEAQ (reference sequence). The CDR3: CASSPYGQGITYEQYF. Here the CDR3 DNA reads TGTGCCAGCAGCCCCTACGGACAGGGGATTACCTACGAGCAGTACTTC.

This clonotype showed up many times. The genes are TRBV6-6 and TRBJ2-3; 10 nucleotides match TRBD2. CDR1 and CDR2 from the germline V gene are MNHNY and SVGAGI (reference sequence). V dropped 0 bases and J dropped 8; count of bases not matched to a gene: 8. This CDR3 spans 16 amino acids. In DNA form, the CDR3 reads TGTGCCAGCAGTTACTCGGCTAGCGGGAGTTTCGGTACGCAGTATTTT. It yields the protein CASSYSASGSFGTQYF.